Listed below are T cell receptor beta chains from one sample, sequenced in a study of regulatory and conventional T cells in RAG deficiency. Sequenced by immunoSEQ multiplex PCR; TCRdb stores in-frame clones only, minus some. Counted here are more than 20,000 clones, about 92% occurring once; the ten biggest clones make up roughly 0.71%. In addition, the sample was reused for a study of regulatory T cells.

The source material was CD4+ T cells sorted from blood. The receptor source for this set is a human donor in good health. Both conserved end residues are part of each CDR3. Each record gives: J gene, clone size, V gene, D gene, CDR3 DNA, CDR3 protein. The D gene is left open where the match is weak. Part of the rows lack a size; the others show once, few, many or a class for expanded clones.

j_call: TRBJ2-7; clone_size: few; v_call: TRBV10-1; d_call: NA; cdr3_nt: TGCGCCAGCGGGGGGTCCGCTTCGTCCGAGCAGTACTTC; cdr3_aa: CASGGSASSEQYF
j_call: TRBJ2-1; clone_size: NA; v_call: TRBV10-3; d_call: TRBD2; cdr3_nt: TGTGCCATCAGTGACCTAGCGGAAGTGTACAATGAGCAGTTCTTC; cdr3_aa: CAISDLAEVYNEQFF
j_call: TRBJ2-5; clone_size: NA; v_call: TRBV5-6; d_call: NA; cdr3_nt: TGTGCCAGCAGCTTGGCCACTGGGGGACTAGAGACCCAGTACTTC; cdr3_aa: CASSLATGGLETQYF
j_call: TRBJ1-1; clone_size: NA; v_call: TRBV11-2; d_call: NA; cdr3_nt: TGTGCCAGCAGCTTAGATCTACCTAAGGGACGGGGCACTGAAGCTTTCTTT; cdr3_aa: CASSLDLPKGRGTEAFF
j_call: TRBJ1-4; clone_size: NA; v_call: TRBV19; d_call: NA; cdr3_nt: TGTGCCAGTAGTACCCGACAGAGTAATGAAAAACTGTTTTTT; cdr3_aa: CASSTRQSNEKLFF
j_call: TRBJ1-1; clone_size: NA; v_call: TRBV9; d_call: TRBD1; cdr3_nt: TGTGCCAGCAGCGTAACGACCTACGGACAGGGGAACACTGAAGCTTTCTTT; cdr3_aa: CASSVTTYGQGNTEAFF
j_call: TRBJ1-5; clone_size: NA; v_call: TRBV6-1; d_call: NA; cdr3_nt: TGTGCCAGCAGGGAGACAGCAAGCAATCAGCCCCAGCATTTT; cdr3_aa: CASRETASNQPQHF
j_call: TRBJ2-7; clone_size: once; v_call: TRBV7-8; d_call: NA; cdr3_nt: TGTGCCAGCAGCTCCCGCGCAGGGCCCTACGAGCAGTACTTC; cdr3_aa: CASSSRAGPYEQYF
j_call: TRBJ2-5; clone_size: NA; v_call: TRBV9; d_call: NA; cdr3_nt: TGTGCCAGCAGCGTAGGGGGGGCTATAGAGACCCAGTACTTC; cdr3_aa: CASSVGGAIETQYF
j_call: TRBJ2-1; clone_size: NA; v_call: TRBV18; d_call: TRBD1; cdr3_nt: TGTGCCAGCTCACCCGGGACAGGGGAATACAATGAGCAGTTCTTC; cdr3_aa: CASSPGTGEYNEQFF
j_call: TRBJ2-5; clone_size: NA; v_call: TRBV12-5; d_call: NA; cdr3_nt: TGTGCTAGTGGGGTGGGAGCGGAACTCCAAGAGACCCAGTACTTC; cdr3_aa: CASGVGAELQETQYF
j_call: TRBJ2-6; clone_size: NA; v_call: TRBV5-1; d_call: NA; cdr3_nt: TGCGCCAGCAGCCCGACCTCTGGGGCCAACGTCCTGACTTTC; cdr3_aa: CASSPTSGANVLTF
j_call: TRBJ1-2; clone_size: NA; v_call: TRBV27; d_call: TRBD1; cdr3_nt: TGTGCCAGCAGTTCAGTTAACAGGGGAAACTATGGCTACACCTTC; cdr3_aa: CASSSVNRGNYGYTF
j_call: TRBJ2-7; clone_size: NA; v_call: TRBV2; d_call: NA; cdr3_nt: TGTGCCAGCAGTGGGGGGGGCCTTACCCCCAGCGAGCAGTACTTC; cdr3_aa: CASSGGGLTPSEQYF
j_call: TRBJ2-1; clone_size: NA; v_call: TRBV14; d_call: NA; cdr3_nt: TGTGCCAGCAGCCAAGGCGGGACTTTTTTACACAATGAGCAGTTCTTC; cdr3_aa: CASSQGGTFLHNEQFF
j_call: TRBJ2-1; clone_size: NA; v_call: TRBV7-9; d_call: NA; cdr3_nt: TGTGCCAGCAGCCAGGATTACTCCTACAATGAGCAGTTCTTC; cdr3_aa: CASSQDYSYNEQFF
j_call: TRBJ1-5; clone_size: once; v_call: TRBV2; d_call: NA; cdr3_nt: TGTGCCAGCACCCAGTATAGCAATCAGCCCCAGCATTTT; cdr3_aa: CASTQYSNQPQHF
j_call: TRBJ2-3; clone_size: once; v_call: TRBV7-2; d_call: NA; cdr3_nt: TGTGCCAGCAGCTCTTCCTATTTT; cdr3_aa: CASSSSYF
j_call: TRBJ1-2; clone_size: NA; v_call: TRBV6-1; d_call: NA; cdr3_nt: TGTGCCAGCAGTGAAGATCCGGGGGTGTCTCGTGGCTACACCTTC; cdr3_aa: CASSEDPGVSRGYTF
j_call: TRBJ2-6; clone_size: NA; v_call: TRBV7-9; d_call: NA; cdr3_nt: TGTGCCAGCAGCTTACGAGGGTATCCTGGGGCCAACGTCCTGACTTTC; cdr3_aa: CASSLRGYPGANVLTF
j_call: TRBJ1-1; clone_size: NA; v_call: TRBV6-1; d_call: NA; cdr3_nt: TGTGCCAGCAGTGTACTACGGTTAGGGGACACTGAAGCTTTCTTT; cdr3_aa: CASSVLRLGDTEAFF
j_call: TRBJ1-1; clone_size: NA; v_call: TRBV10-3; d_call: NA; cdr3_nt: TGTGCCATCAGTGAGTCTGAACAGTTGAACACTGAAGCTTTCTTT; cdr3_aa: CAISESEQLNTEAFF
j_call: TRBJ2-7; clone_size: NA; v_call: TRBV6-5; d_call: NA; cdr3_nt: TGTGCCAGCAGTTACTCGATCGGGACGCCCTCCTACGAGCAGTACTTC; cdr3_aa: CASSYSIGTPSYEQYF
j_call: TRBJ1-1; clone_size: NA; v_call: TRBV10-3; d_call: NA; cdr3_nt: TGTGCCATCAGAGGGGGACCAGGTGAAGCTTTCTTT; cdr3_aa: CAIRGGPGEAFF
j_call: TRBJ2-5; clone_size: NA; v_call: TRBV6-1; d_call: NA; cdr3_nt: TGTGCCAGCACCAGCACAATGGTTGGTAGGGAGACCCAGTACTTC; cdr3_aa: CASTSTMVGRETQYF
j_call: TRBJ1-1; clone_size: once; v_call: TRBV6-1; d_call: NA; cdr3_nt: TGTGCCAGCAACCCGGACGGAGACACTGAAGCTTTCTTT; cdr3_aa: CASNPDGDTEAFF
j_call: TRBJ1-1; clone_size: once; v_call: TRBV2; d_call: NA; cdr3_nt: TGTGCCAGCAGAGGACAGATAATGAACACTGAAGCTTTCTTT; cdr3_aa: CASRGQIMNTEAFF
j_call: TRBJ2-5; clone_size: NA; v_call: TRBV6-1; d_call: TRBD2; cdr3_nt: TGTGCCAGCAGTTGGACTAGCGGGAGAATAGAGACCCAGTACTTC; cdr3_aa: CASSWTSGRIETQYF
j_call: TRBJ2-7; clone_size: NA; v_call: TRBV28; d_call: TRBD2; cdr3_nt: TGTGCCAGCAGAGCGGGGATCTCCTACGAGCAGTACTTC; cdr3_aa: CASRAGISYEQYF
j_call: TRBJ2-1; clone_size: NA; v_call: TRBV4-2; d_call: NA; cdr3_nt: TGTGCCAGCAGCCAAGGGGCTCAGGGGGGGACTTGGAATGAGCAGTTCTTC; cdr3_aa: CASSQGAQGGTWNEQFF
j_call: TRBJ1-3; clone_size: NA; v_call: TRBV9; d_call: NA; cdr3_nt: TGTGCCAGCAGCGTAGTCGGGGGGGCTGGAAACACCATATATTTT; cdr3_aa: CASSVVGGAGNTIYF
j_call: TRBJ2-7; clone_size: NA; v_call: TRBV6-1; d_call: NA; cdr3_nt: TGTGCCAGCAGTGCTCGGCGCGGACGCCAGGACGAGCAGTACTTC; cdr3_aa: CASSARRGRQDEQYF
j_call: TRBJ1-2; clone_size: NA; v_call: TRBV6-1; d_call: NA; cdr3_nt: TGTGCCAGCAGTGAAGCGCACAGAAGTAACTATGGCTACACCTTC; cdr3_aa: CASSEAHRSNYGYTF
j_call: TRBJ1-6; clone_size: NA; v_call: TRBV27; d_call: NA; cdr3_nt: TGTGCCAGCAGTCCGCGACCTAATTCACCCCTCCACTTT; cdr3_aa: CASSPRPNSPLHF
j_call: TRBJ2-1; clone_size: NA; v_call: TRBV2; d_call: TRBD2; cdr3_nt: TGTGCCAGCGCGGGGACTAGCGCCGTCAATGAGCAGTTCTTC; cdr3_aa: CASAGTSAVNEQFF
j_call: TRBJ2-1; clone_size: few; v_call: TRBV19; d_call: NA; cdr3_nt: TGTGCCAGTACCGACTCCCCGGGACTTAACCGCTTCTTC; cdr3_aa: CASTDSPGLNRFF
j_call: TRBJ1-2; clone_size: NA; v_call: TRBV6-5; d_call: NA; cdr3_nt: TGTGCCAGCAAAGATAGTGGACAGCGCCTCACCTTC; cdr3_aa: CASKDSGQRLTF
j_call: TRBJ1-1; clone_size: NA; v_call: TRBV5-4; d_call: NA; cdr3_nt: TGTGCCGGCGGGACGGTGGGGGGCACTGAAGCTTTCTTT; cdr3_aa: CAGGTVGGTEAFF
j_call: TRBJ2-3; clone_size: NA; v_call: TRBV6-5; d_call: TRBD1; cdr3_nt: TGTGCCAGCAGCCCCGGGACAGGGGCAGATACGCAGTATTTT; cdr3_aa: CASSPGTGADTQYF
j_call: TRBJ1-2; clone_size: NA; v_call: TRBV4-1; d_call: TRBD1; cdr3_nt: TGCGCCAGCAGCATCGGACAGGGCAACTATGGCTACACCTTC; cdr3_aa: CASSIGQGNYGYTF
j_call: TRBJ2-1; clone_size: NA; v_call: TRBV2; d_call: NA; cdr3_nt: TGTGCCAGCATGGGACCGCCAGGCAATGAGCAGTTCTTC; cdr3_aa: CASMGPPGNEQFF
j_call: TRBJ1-1; clone_size: NA; v_call: TRBV5-3; d_call: NA; cdr3_nt: TGTGCCAGAAGCTTGGGCGGGACCGGTTACACTGAAGCTTTCTTT; cdr3_aa: CARSLGGTGYTEAFF
j_call: TRBJ2-2; clone_size: NA; v_call: TRBV2; d_call: NA; cdr3_nt: TGTGCCAGCGGCGGAGTAGGGGAGCTGTTTTTT; cdr3_aa: CASGGVGELFF
j_call: TRBJ2-3; clone_size: NA; v_call: TRBV5-1; d_call: TRBD1; cdr3_nt: TGCGCCAGCAGCTCCGGACAGGTGTCAACAGATACGCAGTATTTT; cdr3_aa: CASSSGQVSTDTQYF
j_call: TRBJ2-1; clone_size: once; v_call: TRBV13; d_call: TRBD2; cdr3_nt: TGTGCCAGCAGCTTAAAACCCGCTAGCGGGCCCTACAATGAGCAGTTCTTC; cdr3_aa: CASSLKPASGPYNEQFF
j_call: TRBJ2-3; clone_size: few; v_call: TRBV19; d_call: NA; cdr3_nt: TGTGCCAGTAGTATTGGACTGCGTACAGATACGCAGTATTTT; cdr3_aa: CASSIGLRTDTQYF
j_call: TRBJ2-1; clone_size: once; v_call: TRBV9; d_call: TRBD2; cdr3_nt: TGTGCCAGCAGCGTGACTAGCAGGGACAATGAGCAGTTCTTC; cdr3_aa: CASSVTSRDNEQFF
j_call: TRBJ1-1; clone_size: NA; v_call: TRBV5-1; d_call: TRBD1; cdr3_nt: TGCGCCAGCAGCTTTCAGGGGGAAACTGAAGCTTTCTTT; cdr3_aa: CASSFQGETEAFF
j_call: TRBJ1-1; clone_size: once; v_call: TRBV9; d_call: NA; cdr3_nt: TGTGCCAGCAGCCTTACACCGGGTAGTCCTAACACTGAAGCTTTCTTT; cdr3_aa: CASSLTPGSPNTEAFF
j_call: TRBJ1-3; clone_size: NA; v_call: TRBV6-5; d_call: NA; cdr3_nt: TGTGCCAGCAGGATAGGGTTTTCGGATCGAAACACCATATATTTT; cdr3_aa: CASRIGFSDRNTIYF
j_call: TRBJ1-5; clone_size: NA; v_call: TRBV5-1; d_call: TRBD1; cdr3_nt: TGCGCCAGCAGCTTGGCCCGGGACAGGGGAAGCCAGCCCCAGCATTTT; cdr3_aa: CASSLARDRGSQPQHF
j_call: TRBJ2-5; clone_size: NA; v_call: TRBV5-1; d_call: NA; cdr3_nt: TGCGCCAGCCGCCGCCGGATAGATGAAGAGACCCAGTACTTC; cdr3_aa: CASRRRIDEETQYF
j_call: TRBJ2-6; clone_size: NA; v_call: TRBV19; d_call: NA; cdr3_nt: TGTGCCAGTAGTATAGTAGTCGCTGGGGCCAACGTCCTGACTTTC; cdr3_aa: CASSIVVAGANVLTF
j_call: TRBJ1-5; clone_size: NA; v_call: TRBV6-1; d_call: TRBD1; cdr3_nt: TGTGCCAGCAAACCGGGACAGGGCTACAATCAGCCCCAGCATTTT; cdr3_aa: CASKPGQGYNQPQHF
j_call: TRBJ2-7; clone_size: NA; v_call: TRBV28; d_call: NA; cdr3_nt: TGTGCCAGCCGGGTCCAGGGAGGAGAGCAGTACTTC; cdr3_aa: CASRVQGGEQYF